This T cell receptor (beta chain) originates from a study of beta chain features in type 1 diabetes (dated by TCRdb to 2016 to 2018). Context from the whole study: Patients and healthy donors did not differ in mean age, gender distribution, total cell number or subset yield. A total of just under 110,000,000 sorted cells were examined across all samples, and RNA yield correlated strongly with the number of cells per subset. Naive and central memory subsets were obtained from all 30 or so donors, but regulatory and stem cell-like memory subsets were isolated from only 8 patients and roughly 8 healthy donors. In the study, TCRB repertoires of sorted circulating CD4+ T cell subsets from recently diagnosed type 1 diabetes patients were compared with those of matched healthy donors. Points the paper makes about the study in general: Shorter templates might be favored by PCR, yet because patient and control samples were amplified and corrected together, any such skew would affect both groups equally. In all four CD4+ subsets, TCRB CDR3 length was moderately but significantly shorter in type 1 diabetes patients. Because small numbers of individuals were included in the HLA sub-analyses, any influence of HLA type on TCRB rearrangement was left unresolved. Because cDNA was sequenced instead of genomic DNA, activated cells with high expression could be over-represented, although the groups did not differ in activation or CD3 levels. At VDJ recombination sites, patients with type 1 diabetes made fewer insertions and deleted more nucleotides, a pattern implying thymic rearrangement abnormalities. Naive, central memory and regulatory TCRB repertoires appeared more similar among patients than among healthy donors.

Each donor gave one peripheral blood draw, averaging roughly 0.11 L, which was collected into heparinised tubes. A BD FACSAria II and a panel including CD45RO, CCR7, CD25, CD127, CD95 and CD27 were used to sort naive, central memory, regulatory and stem cell-like memory CD4+ T cells. Every sorted population had a purity above 95%. Right away, PBMCs were isolated by Lymphoprep density gradient centrifugation and were stained directly, with no culture step. Samples were stained and sorted in pairs, with one healthy donor and one patient per experiment, so that batch effects were minimized. CDR3 length: 14 amino acids, cysteine to phenylalanine. The CDR3 DNA has 42 bases and is translated from base 1. According to the germline V gene, CDR1 reads LGHNA and CDR2 reads YSLEER. Relative to germline, V is 5 bases shorter and J is 4 bases shorter, with 11 bases between their ends. Notes on this clone: Its antigen is currently not known. No much larger clonotype is one base removed from it; base qualities were not supplied.

The entire amount of isolated RNA was reverse transcribed using the High Capacity cDNA Reverse Transcription Kit, so the sequenced TCRB transcripts were expressed ones. Deep immunoSEQ sequencing was performed on naive, central memory and regulatory T cell samples, with an average of about 3.57 million total reads per sample. Sorted cells were lysed in RLT buffer and RNA was extracted with DNase-treated RNeasy Micro or Mini kits, depending on cell number. To prevent cross-contamination, each cell subset was processed individually, whereas patient and healthy donor samples were processed jointly. Using the immunoSEQ multiplex PCR, TCRB sequences were amplified from cDNA into 87-bp fragments spanning the CDR3 region. Sequencing of the amplicons was performed on the Illumina HiSeq platform. The paper's data handling went like this. Synthetic template baselines were used to correct PCR bias computationally, reads within Hamming distance 2 were collapsed, and singletons that could not be merged were discarded. Reads were aligned against IMGT so that V, D and J genes, CDR3 length and insertions or deletions at six rearrangement sites could be assigned. Within each subset, clonotype counts were normalized to sorted cell number, and only after that were true diversity and Gini coefficients computed with the tcR R package. The overlap coefficient, calculated on TCRB nucleotide sequences, was used to measure repertoire sharing. TCRdb holds this immuneACCESS table with in-frame rearrangements only. Some clones are missing; in checked studies, unresolved V genes explain under half, and the rest has no known cause. That table gives V, J and clone size, and the DNA gave D and trimming. This sample is represented by under 250,000 clones; roughly a tenth of them were singletons. In total, the top ten clones hold 1% to 1.5% of the sample.

Sequencing used central memory CD4+ T cells from blood. This chain joins TRBV4-3 to TRBJ2-2; no D segment can be confidently identified. This TCR was sampled from a man aged 18-30 years in good health. The bases are TGCGCCAGCAGCAACGGCGATGGCACCGGGGAGCTGTTTTTT. This codes for CASSNGDGTGELFF.